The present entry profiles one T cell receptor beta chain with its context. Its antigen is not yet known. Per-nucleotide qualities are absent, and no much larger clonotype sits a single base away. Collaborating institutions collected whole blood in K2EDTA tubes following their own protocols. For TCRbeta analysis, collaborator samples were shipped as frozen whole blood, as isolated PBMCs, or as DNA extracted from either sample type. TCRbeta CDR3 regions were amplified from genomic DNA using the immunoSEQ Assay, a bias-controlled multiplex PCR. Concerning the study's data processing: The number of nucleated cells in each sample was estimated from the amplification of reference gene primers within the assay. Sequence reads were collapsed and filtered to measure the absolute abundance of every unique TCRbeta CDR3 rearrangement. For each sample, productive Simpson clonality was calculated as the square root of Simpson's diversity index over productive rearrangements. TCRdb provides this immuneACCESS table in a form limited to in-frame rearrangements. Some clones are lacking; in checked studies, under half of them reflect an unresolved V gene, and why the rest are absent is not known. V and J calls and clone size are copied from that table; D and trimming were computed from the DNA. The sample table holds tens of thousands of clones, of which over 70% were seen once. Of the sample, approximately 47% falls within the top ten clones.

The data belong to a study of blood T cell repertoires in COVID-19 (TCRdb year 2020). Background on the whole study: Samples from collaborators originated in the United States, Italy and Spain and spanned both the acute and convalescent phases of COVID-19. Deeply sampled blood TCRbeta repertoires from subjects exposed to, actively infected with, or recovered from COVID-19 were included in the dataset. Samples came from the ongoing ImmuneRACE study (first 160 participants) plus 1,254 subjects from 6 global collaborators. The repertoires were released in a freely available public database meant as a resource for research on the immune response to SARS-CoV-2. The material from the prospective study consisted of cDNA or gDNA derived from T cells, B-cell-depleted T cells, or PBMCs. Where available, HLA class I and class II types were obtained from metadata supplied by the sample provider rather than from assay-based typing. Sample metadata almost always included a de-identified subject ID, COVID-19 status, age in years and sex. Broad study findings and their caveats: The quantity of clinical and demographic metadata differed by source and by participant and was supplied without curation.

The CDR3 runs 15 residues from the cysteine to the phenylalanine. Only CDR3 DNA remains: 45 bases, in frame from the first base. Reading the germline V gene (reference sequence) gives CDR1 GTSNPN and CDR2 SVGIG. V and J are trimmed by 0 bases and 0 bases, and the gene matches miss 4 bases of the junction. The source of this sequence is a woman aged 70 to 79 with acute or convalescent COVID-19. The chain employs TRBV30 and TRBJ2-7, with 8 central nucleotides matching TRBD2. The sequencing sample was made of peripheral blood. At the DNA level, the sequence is TGTGCCTGGAGTGTTCGGGGGACTAGCTCCTACGAGCAGTACTTC. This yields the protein CAWSVRGTSSYEQYF.